These 6 T cell receptor beta chains share one sample of origin, sequenced in a study of T cells after yellow fever vaccination. TCRdb used MiXCR to reprocess the 5' RACE reads, holding one entry per CDR3 protein. The sample holds tens of thousands of distinct CDR3 sequences; 4.5% to 6% are singletons and the top ten take about 11%. The sequenced sample was PBMCs, either bulk or a sorted T-cell subset (CD4+, CD8+, memory, or dextramer-sorted; not recorded which), obtained 15 days after the yellow fever booster vaccination. The receptor set was obtained from a man aged 25 to 45 who received the YFV17D yellow fever vaccine.

This clonotype has at least ten counts. The gene calls are TRBV20-1 and TRBJ2-1, with TRBD2 identical over 13 bases. Losses at the gene ends were 5 bases for V and 8 bases for J; bases not matched to a gene: 21. CDR3 length equals 19 residues. Germline lookup yields CDR1 DFQATT and CDR2 SNEGSKA (reference sequence). CDR3 nucleotide sequence: TGCAGTGCTTCGACTAGGAGGACAAGGACTAGCGGGAGCTATGATGAGCAGTTCTTC. Protein product: CSASTRRTRTSGSYDEQFF.

This clonotype was observed at least ten times. J is TRBJ2-3 and V is TRBV20-1, with TRBD2 identical over 7 bases. V lost 6 bases, J lost 3 bases, and 15 bases stayed unmatched. Germline CDR1 DFQATT, CDR2 SNEGSKA (reference sequence). The CDR3 totals 16 residues. Here the CDR3 DNA reads TGCAGTGCACCCGCCAAGGGAGGGATTGTTACAGATACGCAGTATTTT. Its protein is CSAPAKGGIVTDTQYF.

There are many counts of this clonotype. The rearrangement uses TRBV7-2 and TRBJ2-7; 9 nucleotides align to TRBD2. Germline V gives CDR1 SGHTA, CDR2 FQGNSA. CDR3 length equals 15 residues. The J segment lost 4 bases and the V segment lost 1 base, leaving 5 bases of the junction unmatched. Written as DNA, the CDR3 is TGTGCCAGCAGCTTAGAGAATGGACTAGCGTACGAGCAGTACTTC. This encodes CASSLENGLAYEQYF.

In its sample, this clonotype was seen many times. V and J are TRBV20-1 and TRBJ1-1; 8 bases line up with TRBD1. From germline, CDR1 is DFQATT and CDR2 SNEGSKA (reference sequence). CDR3 length equals 14 residues. V lost 5 bases to trimming and J lost 1 base; unmatched junction nucleotides: 6. The CDR3 sequence: CSAASGTGNTEAFF. The CDR3 nucleotides read TGCAGTGCTGCCTCCGGGACAGGGAACACTGAAGCTTTCTTT.

This clonotype was recorded many times. The chain joins TRBV5-5 to TRBJ2-1, with D perhaps given as TRBD1 or TRBD2 (5 bases each). Per germline, CDR1 SGHKS and CDR2 YYEKEE (reference sequence). The CDR3 spans 18 residues. Trimming took 4 bases from V and 3 from J, leaving 23 bases between them. Here the CDR3 reads CASSLGTRDGRNYNEQFF. Written as DNA, the CDR3 is TGTGCCAGCAGCCTGGGGACGCGTGACGGAAGAAACTACAATGAGCAGTTCTTC. The full variable domain, with the rest looked up from reference TRBV5-5 and TRBJ2-1, is DAGVTQSPTHLIKTRGQQVTLRCSPISGHKSVSWYQQVLGQGPQFIFQYYEKEERGRGNFPDRFSARQFPNYSSELNVNALLLGDSALYLCASSLGTRDGRNYNEQFFGPGTRLTVL.

This clonotype was picked up many times. The chain recombines TRBV11-3 with TRBJ2-2; 9 positions match TRBD1. In germline, CDR1 is SGHNT, CDR2 YENEEA. Trimming took 5 bases from V and 4 from J; bases not matched to a gene: 8. This CDR3 has 16 residues. CDR3 in amino acids: CASSASGTGSTGELFF. CDR3 DNA sequence: TGTGCCAGCAGCGCCTCTGGGACAGGGTCCACCGGGGAGCTGTTTTTT. The full variable domain, rest sourced from reference TRBV11-3 and TRBJ2-2, is EAGVVQSPRYKIIEKKQPVAFWCNPISGHNTLYWYLQNLGQGPELLIRYENEEAVDDSQLPKDRFSAERLKGVDSTLKIQPAELGDSAVYLCASSASGTGSTGELFFGEGSRLTVL.